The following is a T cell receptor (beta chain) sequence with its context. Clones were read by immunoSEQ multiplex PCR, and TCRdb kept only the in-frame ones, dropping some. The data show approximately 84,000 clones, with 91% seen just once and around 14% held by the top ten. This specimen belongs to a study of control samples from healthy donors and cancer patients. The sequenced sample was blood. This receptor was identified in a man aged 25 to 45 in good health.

CDR3: CAWSPNMGEVTDTQYF. As DNA, the CDR3 is TGTGCCTGGAGTCCCAATATGGGGGAGGTCACAGATACGCAGTATTTT. The rearrangement links TRBV30 to TRBJ2-3, with a tentative D call TRBD2 (6 bases). CDR1 and CDR2 from the germline V gene are GTSNPN and SVGIG (reference sequence). V lost 2 bases and J lost 2, with 17 bases in between. The CDR3 extends over 16 amino acids.